Presented here are 31 T cell receptor beta chains from one specimen sequenced in a study of cytomegalovirus exposure and HLA in healthy donors. Sequencing was performed with immunoSEQ multiplex PCR; in TCRdb, only in-frame clones are kept and a portion is missing. Of hundreds of thousands of clones listed, 85% to 90% are singletons. Sequenced: PBMCs. These receptors were taken from a man aged 18 to 29 in good health and CMV-seronegative.

The rearrangement joins TRBV7-2 to TRBJ1-2, with D perhaps matching TRBD1 (5 bases). The CDR3 is 11 residues long. CDR1 is SGHTA, CDR2 FQGNSA, per germline. The V end was cut by 8 bases, the J end by 4 bases, with 8 bases between. CDR3 in DNA: TGTGCCAGCCAGGGTGCCTATGGCTACACCTTC. Protein sequence: CASQGAYGYTF.

The chain combines TRBV2 with TRBJ2-7; D possibly corresponds to TRBD2 (5 bases). Deletions cut 4 bases from V and 5 bases from J, with 6 bases between. The CDR3 has 11 amino acids. Germline loops: CDR1 SNHLY, CDR2 FYNNEI. CDR3 sequence: CASSARDEQYF. The CDR3 DNA sequence: TGTGCCAGCAGTGCGAGGGACGAGCAGTACTTC.

The gene calls are TRBV5-6 and TRBJ2-5; 7 nucleotides match TRBD1. The CDR3 is 15 amino acids. Germline CDR1 is SGHDT and CDR2 is YYEEEE. The V and J ends lost 3 bases and 3 bases, in that order; junction bases with no gene match: 8. The CDR3 DNA is TGTGCCAGCAGCTCGCCAGGGGACAGCGAAGAGACCCAGTACTTC. Translated, it gives CASSSPGDSEETQYF. The whole variable domain, filled in from reference TRBV5-6 and TRBJ2-5, reads DAGVTQSPTHLIKTRGQQVTLRCSPKSGHDTVSWYQQALGQGPQFIFQYYEEEERQRGNFPDRFSGHQFPNYSSELNVNALLLGDSALYLCASSSPGDSEETQYFGPGTRLLVL.

The chain links TRBV11-2 to TRBJ1-2; 9 bases align to TRBD1. The germline gives CDR1 SGHAT, CDR2 FQNNGV. The CDR3 has 16 residues. The V and J ends lost 5 bases and 5 bases, in that order; junction bases with no gene match: 12. CDR3 DNA sequence: TGTGCCAGCAGCCCCACAGGGGGCGCCCCTAGGTATGGCTACACCTTC. Encoded protein: CASSPTGGAPRYGYTF.

This clone was seen a few times. The chain links TRBV19 to TRBJ2-2; the match to TRBD1 covers 9 bases. V trimming: 3 bases; J trimming: 4 bases; junction bases outside the gene matches: 3. In germline, CDR1 is LNHDA, CDR2 SQIVND (reference sequence). The CDR3 extends over 15 amino acids. CDR3 nucleotide sequence: TGTGCCAGTAGTATCCGGACAGGGGCCACCGGGGAGCTGTTTTTT. Translating it yields CASSIRTGATGELFF.

The J gene is TRBJ2-3, the V gene TRBV4-3; 10 bases agree with TRBD2. V shed 1 base and J 2 bases; nucleotides not matched to a gene: 12. The CDR3 extends over 19 amino acids. Germline CDR1 reads LGHNA; CDR2 reads YSLEER. DNA of the CDR3: TGCGCCAGCAGCCAAGGGACACCGATAGCGGGAGGAGACACAGATACGCAGTATTTT. This sequence encodes CASSQGTPIAGGDTDTQYF.

This chain joins TRBV19 and TRBJ2-3; 10 nucleotides agree with TRBD1. The V gene's germline CDR1 is LNHDA and CDR2 SQIVND (reference sequence). CDR3 length: 17 amino acids. J lost 2 bases, V lost 3 bases, and 8 bases had no gene match. CDR3 in DNA: TGTGCCAGTAGTATGGCACCGGGACAGGGGACCACAGATACGCAGTATTTT. This sequence encodes CASSMAPGQGTTDTQYF.

V gene TRBV7-2 combines with J gene TRBJ2-1, with 7 positions matching TRBD1. Germline V lookup: CDR1 SGHTA, CDR2 FQGNSA. Trimming took 3 bases from V and 7 from J; bases not matched to a gene: 0. The CDR3 covers 12 residues. The CDR3 sequence: CASSLTGNEQFF. CDR3 coding DNA: TGTGCCAGCAGCTTGACAGGGAATGAGCAGTTCTTC.

The chain joins TRBV21-1 to TRBJ2-7; the listed D gene, TRBD2, was not tested against the DNA. TRBV21-1 represents a pseudogene. CDR3 length: 14 amino acids. CDR3 sequence: CASSKGTALQGGVF. In DNA form, the CDR3 reads TGTGCCAGCAGCAAAGGGACGGCTCTCCAAGGGGGGGTCTTC.

The chain joins TRBV5-5 to TRBJ2-5; 8 bases are a match to TRBD1. The CDR3 runs 16 residues. In germline, CDR1 is SGHKS, CDR2 YYEKEE (reference sequence). The V gene end was trimmed by 1 base and the J gene end by 5 bases; junction bases not matched to a gene: 10. The CDR3 loop reads CASSLRQGAAPETQYF. The DNA for the CDR3 is TGTGCCAGCAGCTTGCGGCAGGGGGCTGCCCCCGAGACCCAGTACTTC.

V and J are TRBV4-1 and TRBJ2-5, with D perhaps TRBD2 (6 bases). The V gene lost 6 bases and the J gene lost 0 bases, with 14 bases spanning the gap. The length of the CDR3 is 15 residues. Germline lookup yields CDR1 MGHRA and CDR2 YSYEKL. For the CDR3, the DNA is TGCGCCAGCAGGCTTAGCGGTGAGAACCAAGAGACCCAGTACTTC. Translating it yields CASRLSGENQETQYF.

This chain joins TRBV6-5 and TRBJ2-7; 9 bases are a match to TRBD2. CDR1 is MNHEY, CDR2 SVGAGI, per germline. The V and J ends lost 2 bases and 4 bases, in that order; junction bases with no gene match: 6. This CDR3 is built from 15 residues. Here the CDR3 reads CASSYLLAGKYEQYF. The CDR3 coding sequence is TGTGCCAGCAGTTACCTTCTAGCGGGGAAGTACGAGCAGTACTTC.

The genes are TRBV6-5 and TRBJ2-3, with a possible D match to TRBD2 (5 bases). Germline values: CDR1 MNHEY, CDR2 SVGAGI. The germline V and J ends were trimmed by 2 bases and 4 bases, with 10 bases remaining between them. CDR3 length equals 14 residues. The CDR3: CASSYGLAADTQYF. CDR3 bases: TGTGCCAGCAGTTACGGACTCGCAGCAGATACGCAGTATTTT.

The chain is built from TRBV2 and TRBJ2-5; D may be TRBD2 (6 bases). CDR1 and CDR2 from the germline V gene are SNHLY and FYNNEI. The CDR3 extends over 14 amino acids. The germline V and J ends were trimmed by 7 bases and 4 bases, with 16 bases remaining between them. The CDR3 nucleotides read TGTGCCAGCACATGGGCGCCCGGGGGAGAGACCCAGTACTTC. This sequence encodes CASTWAPGGETQYF.

This clone was counted between two and nine times. Other DNA sequences in this specimen translate into the identical CDR3. CDR3 nucleotide sequence: TGTGCCAGCAGTTTAGGGGGGAACTATGGCTACACCTTC. Protein: CASSLGGNYGYTF. The V gene is TRBV28, the J gene TRBJ1-2; possible D gene TRBD1, 5 bases. The germline V gene encodes CDR1 MDHEN and CDR2 SYDVKM. Trimming pared 2 bases from V and 2 bases from J, leaving 6 bases between. This CDR3 comprises 13 residues.

This sequence joins TRBV7-3 and TRBJ2-1, with 9 positions matching TRBD2. V dropped 5 bases and J dropped 4; count of bases not matched to a gene: 6. Germline V gives CDR1 SGHTA, CDR2 FQGTGA. CDR3 length equals 15 residues. CDR3 coding DNA: TGTGCCAGCAGCCCCTTGCGGGAGGGGTACAATGAGCAGTTCTTC. Residues: CASSPLREGYNEQFF.

The V and J genes are TRBV10-1 and TRBJ2-7; D may be TRBD1 (6 bases). The germline gives CDR1 WNHNN, CDR2 SYGVQD (reference sequence). This CDR3 is built from 14 residues. V dropped 2 bases and J dropped 3 bases, with 11 bases sitting between them. The CDR3 is CASSEINRDYEQYF. CDR3 nucleotides: TGCGCCAGCAGTGAGATTAACAGGGACTACGAGCAGTACTTC.

CDR3 region: CASSRGLAGGNTQYF. The CDR3 nucleotides are TGTGCCAGCAGCCGGGGACTAGCGGGGGGGAATACGCAGTATTTT. The chain couples TRBV7-2 to TRBJ2-3, with 16 nucleotides matching TRBD2. The germline gives CDR1 SGHTA, CDR2 FQGNSA. There are 15 residues in the CDR3. V shed 5 bases and J 7 bases; nucleotides not matched to a gene: 3.

This chain links TRBV10-3 with TRBJ1-4, with D tentatively TRBD1 (5 bases). The CDR3 is 12 amino acids. Trimming removed 9 bases from V and 5 bases from J, with 10 bases in between. The germline gives CDR1 ENHRY, CDR2 SYGVKD. The DNA of the CDR3 is TGTGCCATTTCGGAGGGGAATGAAAAACTGTTTTTT. This translates into CAISEGNEKLFF.

This clone is termed medium-sized. V is TRBV5-6 and J is TRBJ2-5; 8 bases match TRBD2. In germline, CDR1 is SGHDT, CDR2 YYEEEE. The CDR3 contains 12 residues. The junction had 4 bases not matched to a gene; V was cut back by 3 bases and J by 9 bases. The chain's CDR3 is CASSWYGGAQYF. CDR3 nucleotides: TGTGCCAGCAGCTGGTACGGGGGGGCCCAGTACTTC.

The chain recombines TRBV28 with TRBJ1-6; 11 bases agree with TRBD1. V was clipped by 4 bases and J by 0 bases; unmatched bases: 5. Germline-derived CDR1 and CDR2 are MDHEN and SYDVKM. This CDR3 has 18 amino acids. CDR3 protein: CASSSSGTGGSYNSPLHF. CDR3 coding DNA: TGTGCCAGCAGTTCGTCCGGGACAGGGGGCTCCTATAATTCACCCCTCCACTTT.

CDR3 in amino acids: CASSLGQGAAGNTIYF. The DNA of the CDR3 is TGCGCCAGCAGCTTAGGACAGGGGGCAGCTGGAAACACCATATATTTT. The V gene is TRBV5-1, the J gene TRBJ1-3; 11 nucleotides agree with TRBD1. Germline trimming cut 2 bases from V and 2 bases from J; bases unmatched to any gene: 3. Germline-derived CDR1 and CDR2 are SGHRS and YFSETQ. The CDR3 is made up of 16 amino acids.

CDR3 in amino acids: CASSYSQGGETQYF. The CDR3 DNA follows: TGTGCCAGCAGTTACTCACAGGGGGGAGAGACCCAGTACTTC. The chain employs TRBV6-5 and TRBJ2-5, with 8 bases aligning to TRBD1. CDR3 size: 14 residues. Unmatched junction bases numbered 1, after V lost 0 bases and J lost 4 bases. Per germline, CDR1 MNHEY and CDR2 SVGAGI.

The gene calls are TRBV29-1 and TRBJ2-7; 10 positions match TRBD1. Germline CDR1 SQVTM, CDR2 ANQGSEA. Germline trimming cut 4 bases from V and 0 bases from J; bases unmatched to any gene: 18. The CDR3 contains 19 residues. The CDR3 sequence: CSVVRSGTGDYYNSYEQYF. The CDR3 DNA is TGCAGCGTTGTACGCTCCGGGACAGGGGACTATTACAACTCCTACGAGCAGTACTTC.

V gene TRBV10-3 combines with J gene TRBJ1-2, with D possibly matching TRBD1 (6 bases). This CDR3 is 15 amino acids long. The germline CDR1 and CDR2 sequences are ENHRY and SYGVKD. V gave up 7 bases and J gave up 4 bases, with 19 bases separating them. The CDR3 DNA is TGTGCCATCACGGACAGCAACTTTGGGATCTATGGCTACACCTTC. Its protein is CAITDSNFGIYGYTF.

This clone was seen only a few times. The J gene is TRBJ2-6, the V gene TRBV19, with 11 bases lining up with TRBD1. The germline CDR1 and CDR2 sequences are LNHDA and SQIVND (reference sequence). The junction had 4 bases not matched to a gene; V was cut back by 5 bases and J by 1 base. This CDR3 region has 17 residues. CDR3: CASSFGQGASGANVLTF. CDR3 DNA sequence: TGTGCCAGTAGTTTCGGACAGGGGGCGTCTGGGGCCAACGTCCTGACTTTC.

The CDR3 sequence: CASRPGTGHYEQYF. CDR3 in DNA: TGTGCCAGCAGACCCGGGACAGGGCACTACGAGCAGTACTTC. This sequence joins TRBV6-5 and TRBJ2-7; 9 bases line up with TRBD1. CDR3 size: 14 residues. After removal of 6 bases from V and 3 bases from J, the junction contained 6 bases not matched to a gene. CDR1 is MNHEY, CDR2 SVGAGI, per germline.

This sequence joins TRBV9 and TRBJ1-2; TRBD1 might be the D (5 bases). This CDR3 is built from 14 residues. Looked up from germline, CDR1 is SGDLS and CDR2 is YYNGEE. Trimming shortened V by 1 base and J by 1 base, and 8 bases separated the two germline ends. The CDR3 reads CASSVTGHNYGYTF. DNA of the CDR3: TGTGCCAGCAGCGTAACAGGTCATAACTATGGCTACACCTTC.

This sequence joins TRBV12-5 and TRBJ2-1, with 8 bases lining up with TRBD2. Germline CDR1 is LGHNT and CDR2 is FRNRAP. CDR3 length: 16 residues. V dropped 1 base and J dropped 1; count of bases not matched to a gene: 3. In DNA, the CDR3 is TGTGCTAGTGGTTTGGGGATAGCGGGGTCCTACAATGAGCAGTTCTTC. It encodes CASGLGIAGSYNEQFF.

This chain joins TRBV4-3 and TRBJ2-1; the D gene is possibly TRBD1 (6 bases). CDR3 size: 16 residues. From germline, CDR1 is LGHNA and CDR2 YSLEER. V dropped 4 bases and J dropped 2 bases, with 15 bases sitting between them. In nucleotides, the CDR3 is TGCGCCAGCAGCCCCGGATACAGGGATCCCTACAATGAGCAGTTCTTC. This translates into CASSPGYRDPYNEQFF.

The rearrangement links TRBV4-1 to TRBJ2-3, with D maybe TRBD2 (7 bases). The CDR3 is made up of 18 amino acids. Trimming took 3 bases from V and 2 from J, leaving 21 bases between them. CDR1 is MGHRA and CDR2 is YSYEKL in the germline V gene. The CDR3 region is CASSHSPRGAGNTDTQYF. The CDR3 DNA reads as TGCGCCAGCAGCCATTCCCCTCGGGGGGCTGGGAACACAGATACGCAGTATTTT.